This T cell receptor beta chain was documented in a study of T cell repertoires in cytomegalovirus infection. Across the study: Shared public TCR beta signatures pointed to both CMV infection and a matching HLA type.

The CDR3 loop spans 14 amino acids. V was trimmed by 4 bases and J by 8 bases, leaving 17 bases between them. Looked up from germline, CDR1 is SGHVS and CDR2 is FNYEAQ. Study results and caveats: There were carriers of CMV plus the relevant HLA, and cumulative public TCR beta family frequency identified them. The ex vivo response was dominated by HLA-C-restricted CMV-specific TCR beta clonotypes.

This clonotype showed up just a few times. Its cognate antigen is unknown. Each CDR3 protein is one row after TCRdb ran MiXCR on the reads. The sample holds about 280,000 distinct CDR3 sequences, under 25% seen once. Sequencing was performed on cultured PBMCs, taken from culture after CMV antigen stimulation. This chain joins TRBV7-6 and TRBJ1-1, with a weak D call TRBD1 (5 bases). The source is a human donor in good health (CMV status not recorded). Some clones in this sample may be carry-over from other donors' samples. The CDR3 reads CASSSTLLWGEAFF. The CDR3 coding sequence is TGTGCCAGCAGCTCCACCTTGTTATGGGGCGAAGCTTTCTTT.